This T cell receptor beta chain was sequenced in a study of cytomegalovirus exposure and HLA in healthy donors. The V and J ends lost 7 bases and 4 bases respectively, with 13 bases between them. Germline CDR1 is MNHNS and CDR2 is SASEGT. CDR3 length: 13 amino acids. Details on this clone: Its antigen is not known.

Study results and limitations: Later analysis identified a missense DCLRE1C variant that was linked to TCR beta V- and J-gene trimming. Presence/absence analyses assumed roughly uniform sequencing depth across donors, which may not hold. CMV serostatus was the sole immune exposure data available.

Whereas donors were nominally healthy upon sampling, unrecorded immune exposures were probable. In the PCR, 60 Vbeta and 13 Jbeta primers were used. Data came from immunoSEQ multiplex PCR; TCRdb stores just in-frame clones and leaves some out. This table holds 150,000 to 250,000 clones, 79% found once. V is TRBV6-1 and J is TRBJ1-2; D not resolved. Sequencing used PBMCs. This TCR was recovered from a girl aged 10-17 years in good health and CMV-seropositive. DNA of the CDR3: TGTGCCAGCACCCCGAGCGGGTTCTATGGCTACACCTTC. This gives the protein CASTPSGFYGYTF.